The present entry profiles one T cell receptor (beta chain) with its context. V was shortened by 0 bases and J by 0 bases, with 12 bases between the two germline ends. This CDR3 spans 17 amino acids. The germline V gene has CDR1 SGDLS and CDR2 YYNGEE. The data were obtained in a study of shared T cell receptors in the human thymus. Profiling relied on immunoSEQ multiplex PCR, and the TCRdb table lists in-frame clones only, not all of them. The data hold about 380,000 clones, with 85% to 95% observed a single time. The gene calls are TRBV9 and TRBJ2-2; D not certain. The sample comprised thymocytes. This receptor was obtained from a human donor. The CDR3 DNA sequence: TGTGCCAGCAGCGTAGGGGCAGTCAACCCGAACACCGGGGAGCTGTTTTTT. It encodes CASSVGAVNPNTGELFF. The whole variable domain, filled in from reference TRBV9 and TRBJ2-2, reads DSGVTQTPKHLITATGQRVTLRCSPRSGDLSVYWYQQSLDQGLQFLIQYYNGEERAKGNILERFSAQQFPDLHSELNLSSLELGDSALYFCASSVGAVNPNTGELFFGEGSRLTVL.